These 32 T cell receptor beta chains were all obtained from the same sample, sequenced in a study of blood T cells in healthy people across ages. With a J-beta primer mix and a sample-barcoded 5' primer, a second PCR ran 7 to 11 cycles. Via MiXCR, TCRdb re-called the 5' RACE reads, giving one row per CDR3 protein. This sample has around 780,000 distinct CDR3 sequences, with approximately 53% found just once. Sequencing input: blood. The receptors were gathered from a man in his forties in good health.

There are a few counts of this clonotype. This chain connects TRBV20-1 to TRBJ1-2; D gene ambiguous. The CDR3 runs 12 residues. Germline V gene sequence: CDR1 DFQATT, CDR2 SNEGSKA (reference sequence). V dropped 5 bases and J dropped 4 bases, with 11 bases sitting between them. CDR3 sequence reads: CSAPPGGYGYTF. CDR3 coding DNA: TGCAGTGCTCCCCCGGGAGGCTATGGCTACACCTTC.

The V and J genes are TRBV7-2 and TRBJ2-1; 7 nucleotides line up with TRBD1. The CDR3 consists of 15 residues. The germline V gene has CDR1 SGHTA and CDR2 FQGNSA. Germline trimming cut 1 base from V and 13 bases from J; bases unmatched to any gene: 13. This CDR3 reads CASSLVGGREETQFF. CDR3 nucleotides: TGTGCCAGCAGCTTAGTAGGGGGCAGGGAAGAGACCCAGTTCTTC.

This clonotype was recorded only once. The chain couples TRBV4-3 to TRBJ2-1; D perhaps matches TRBD2 (6 bases). This CDR3 comprises 15 residues. Germline V lookup: CDR1 LGHNA, CDR2 YSLEER. V was clipped by 4 bases and J by 4 bases, with 14 bases between them. The CDR3 loop reads CASSRRGSGYNEQFF. Here the CDR3 DNA reads TGCGCCAGCAGCCGTAGGGGTAGCGGTTACAATGAGCAGTTCTTC.

J is TRBJ2-7 and V is TRBV12-3 or TRBV12-4, with 7 positions matching TRBD1. Trimming cost V 1 base and J 2 bases; bases outside gene matches: 5. CDR3 size: 15 residues. Here the CDR3 DNA reads TGTGCCAGCAGTTTAGTCCAGGGGGAAACCTACGAGCAGTACTTC. It encodes CASSLVQGETYEQYF.

This rearrangement joins TRBV2 to TRBJ2-5, with D unresolved. V shed 8 bases and J shed 0 bases, with 13 bases lying between them. The CDR3 spans 14 residues. The germline CDR1 and CDR2 sequences are SNHLY and FYNNEI. The CDR3 DNA is TGTGCCAGCGTTCTGGAATCGAACCAAGAGACCCAGTACTTC. This sequence encodes CASVLESNQETQYF.

The CDR3 region is CSVLAFRAYNEQFF. The CDR3 region has the DNA TGCAGCGTCCTGGCATTCAGGGCCTACAATGAGCAGTTCTTC. V usage is TRBV29-1 and J usage is TRBJ2-1; tentative D call: TRBD1 (5 bases). This CDR3 contains 14 residues. Germline V CDR1 and CDR2: SQVTM, ANQGSEA. The germline V and J ends were trimmed by 6 bases and 2 bases, with 14 bases remaining between them.

This clonotype has more than one count but fewer than ten. This chain connects TRBV29-1 to TRBJ1-2; D is undetermined. The CDR3 runs to 15 residues. The V gene lost 0 bases and the J gene lost 2 bases, with 13 bases spanning the gap. Germline lookup yields CDR1 SQVTM and CDR2 ANQGSEA. CDR3 sequence (DNA): TGCAGCGTTGAAGATAAGGGAGTCGGGAACTATGGCTACACCTTC. As protein: CSVEDKGVGNYGYTF.

The chain carries TRBV11-1 and TRBJ2-5, with D tentatively TRBD1 (6 bases). The V gene lost 5 bases and the J gene lost 11 bases, with 30 bases spanning the gap. Germline CDR1 reads SGHAT; CDR2 reads FQDESV (reference sequence). The CDR3 length is 17 residues. The CDR3 DNA reads TGTGCCAGCAGCGAAGCCCAGGGCAGGGGACCTTACAATGAGCAGTACTTC. Its protein is CASSEAQGRGPYNEQYF.

The V and J genes are TRBV20-1 and TRBJ2-3; 8 positions match TRBD2. Germline V gene data show CDR1 as DFQATT and CDR2 as SNEGSKA (reference sequence). The ends lost 2 bases at V and 3 bases at J; junction bases unmatched: 10. CDR3 length equals 16 residues. In DNA form, the CDR3 reads TGCAGTGCTAGAATCATTATTAGCGGGGTTACAGATACGCAGTATTTT. Residues: CSARIIISGVTDTQYF.

This chain uses TRBV2 with TRBJ2-7; 10 bases fit TRBD2. This CDR3 region has 14 residues. The V and J ends lost 7 bases and 0 bases, in that order; junction bases with no gene match: 3. Germline values: CDR1 SNHLY, CDR2 FYNNEI. The DNA of the CDR3 is TGTGCCAGCACTGCTAGCGGGAGCTCCTACGAGCAGTACTTC. Protein: CASTASGSSYEQYF.

For this clonotype: An end of the junction does not agree with germline; a read error may underlie this. The chain employs TRBV2 and TRBJ2-5; weak D call: TRBD2 (5 bases). The CDR3 length is 13 residues. From germline, CDR1 is SNHLY and CDR2 FYNNEI. CDR3 protein: CAGSVGLAETQYF. The DNA of the CDR3 is TGTGCCGGCAGTGTGGGGTTAGCGGAGACCCAGTACTTC.

This clonotype has just a few counts. DNA of the CDR3: TGTGCCAGCAGCTCCACGAACACTACGACAGGCATAGGTCAGCCCCAGCATTTT. Protein: CASSSTNTTTGIGQPQHF. The chain joins TRBV7-9 to TRBJ1-5, with TRBD1 as a possible D gene (6 bases). Germline V gene sequence: CDR1 SEHNR, CDR2 FQNEAQ (reference sequence). The V end was cut by 4 bases, the J end by 6 bases, with 25 bases between. CDR3 size: 18 residues.

The V and J genes are TRBV20-1 and TRBJ2-1; D gene unclear. This CDR3 has 14 residues. Germline V gene data show CDR1 as DFQATT and CDR2 as SNEGSKA (reference sequence). With 6 bases removed from V and 0 bases from J, the gap between germline ends came to 12 bases. CDR3 region: CSAPTRSSYNEQFF. The CDR3 bases are TGCAGTGCCCCTACTCGCTCCTCCTACAATGAGCAGTTCTTC.

This rearrangement joins TRBV19 to TRBJ2-3; no clear D. The length of the CDR3 is 13 residues. Germline V gives CDR1 LNHDA, CDR2 SQIVND (reference sequence). Trimming removed 4 bases at V and 4 bases at J, with 9 bases between. The CDR3 protein is CASSTWPPDTQYF. The CDR3 DNA reads as TGTGCCAGTAGTACTTGGCCGCCAGATACGCAGTATTTT.

This sequence joins TRBV12-3 or TRBV12-4 and TRBJ2-7, with TRBD2 as a possible D gene (7 bases). The CDR3 covers 14 residues. Trimming removed 5 bases from V and 3 bases from J, with 14 bases in between. CDR3 DNA: TGTGCCAGCAGTATCGGGGGGCCGAGCTACGAGCAGTACTTC. It is translated as CASSIGGPSYEQYF.

This clonotype was recorded a few times. This chain uses TRBV11-2 with TRBJ2-7; weak D call: TRBD2 (5 bases). Trimming stripped 8 bases from V and 5 bases from J, with 13 bases between. This CDR3 is 12 amino acids long. Per the germline V gene, CDR1 is SGHAT and CDR2 is FQNNGV. CDR3 in DNA: TGTGCCAGCGGTACAGCGAGGGACGAGCAGTACTTC. Amino acid sequence: CASGTARDEQYF.

The chain carries TRBV12-3 or TRBV12-4 and TRBJ2-5, with 7 bases fitting TRBD1. The CDR3 extends over 12 amino acids. The junction had 4 bases not matched to a gene; V was cut back by 6 bases and J by 6 bases. The DNA of the CDR3 is TGTGCCAGCAGACCACAGGGGAAGACCCAGTACTTC. This encodes CASRPQGKTQYF.

This clonotype was detected once. The V gene is TRBV24-1, the J gene TRBJ2-1; 7 nucleotides align to TRBD1. The DNA end lines up better with TRBJ2-7; the J call may be wrong. CDR1 is KGHDR and CDR2 is SFDVKD in the germline V gene. This CDR3 region has 18 residues. The CDR3 region has the DNA TGTGCCACCAGTGACCCTGGGGCAGGGGGTGGACTCTACAATGAGCAGTACTTC. It is translated as CATSDPGAGGGLYNEQYF.

This clonotype showed up just once. The chain links TRBV20-1 to TRBJ2-1; tentative D call: TRBD2 (6 bases). Germline CDR1 and CDR2: DFQATT and SNEGSKA (reference sequence). The V and J ends lost 1 base and 1 base respectively, with 8 bases between them. The CDR3 consists of 14 residues. The CDR3 DNA sequence: TGCAGTGCTAGAGGACTAGGGTCCTACAATGAGCAGTTCTTC. This gives the protein CSARGLGSYNEQFF.

The table lists this clonotype with a few counts. The rearrangement links TRBV4-2 to TRBJ2-1, with 9 bases matching TRBD1. The CDR3 runs to 15 residues. Germline V gives CDR1 LGHNA, CDR2 YNFKEQ. Trimming removed 3 bases from V and 6 bases from J; junction bases left unmatched: 6. The CDR3 protein is CASSHPGTGPNEQFF. CDR3 coding DNA: TGTGCCAGCAGCCATCCCGGGACAGGGCCCAATGAGCAGTTCTTC.

This clonotype was observed a few times. The chain has TRBV7-2 and TRBJ2-4; D may match TRBD1 or TRBD2 (5 bases each). The end of the DNA is better explained by TRBJ2-7, so the J call may be wrong. This CDR3 has 16 residues. Germline V lookup: CDR1 SGHTA, CDR2 FQGNSA. Written as DNA, the CDR3 is TGTGCCAGCAGCTTGGCCGGGGACCTCCGACGCTACGAGCAGTACTTC. This encodes CASSLAGDLRRYEQYF.

The chain uses TRBV6-5 and TRBJ2-2, with D unclear. The V end was cut by 4 bases, the J end by 6 bases, with 3 bases between. CDR1 MNHEY and CDR2 SVGAGI come from the germline V gene. The CDR3 loop spans 11 amino acids. The chain's CDR3 is CASSSPGELFF. The CDR3 coding sequence is TGTGCCAGCAGTTCGCCCGGGGAGCTGTTTTTT.

This sequence joins TRBV7-3 and TRBJ1-5; possible D gene TRBD1, 6 bases. CDR3 size: 19 residues. V was shortened by 7 bases and J by 0 bases, with 25 bases between the two germline ends. From germline, CDR1 is SGHTA and CDR2 FQGTGA. The CDR3 spells CASTLPNPRGPNSNQPQHF. Written as DNA, the CDR3 is TGTGCCAGCACCCTTCCAAACCCCAGGGGTCCTAATAGCAATCAGCCCCAGCATTTT.

This clonotype was seen more than once but under ten times. V gene TRBV20-1 combines with J gene TRBJ2-7; D gene unclear. The germline V gene has CDR1 DFQATT and CDR2 SNEGSKA (reference sequence). The length of the CDR3 is 13 residues. V was pared by 1 base and J by 2 bases, with 9 bases between. Written as DNA, the CDR3 is TGCAGTGCTAGAGGGGTATTGCCCTACGAGCAGTACTTC. Protein product: CSARGVLPYEQYF.

The rearrangement links TRBV20-1 to TRBJ2-3; 8 bases agree with TRBD2. With 6 bases clipped from V and 5 bases from J, the junction kept 13 bases outside the gene matches. CDR3 length: 15 residues. Per germline, CDR1 DFQATT and CDR2 SNEGSKA (reference sequence). CDR3 nucleotides: TGCAGTGCGGGTTCGGGGGGGAGTGGGAGAGATACGCAGTATTTT. It is translated as CSAGSGGSGRDTQYF.

The chain joins TRBV7-9 to TRBJ2-1; D not certain. Trimming took 0 bases from V and 9 from J, leaving 3 bases between them. Germline V CDR1 and CDR2: SEHNR, FQNEAQ (reference sequence). The CDR3 runs 11 residues. CDR3 in amino acids: CASSLATEQFF. As DNA, the CDR3 is TGTGCCAGCAGCTTAGCGACTGAGCAGTTCTTC.

The table lists this clonotype with a few counts. This chain links TRBV5-1 with TRBJ1-6; D gene uncertain. Trimming removed 3 bases at V and 7 bases at J, with 8 bases between. The CDR3 extends over 13 amino acids. CDR1 and CDR2 from the germline V gene are SGHRS and YFSETQ. CDR3 in amino acids: CASSYDGNSPLHF. The DNA for the CDR3 is TGCGCCAGCAGCTACGACGGGAATTCACCCCTCCACTTT. Combining the CDR3 with reference TRBV5-1 and TRBJ1-6 gives the whole variable domain KAGVTQTPRYLIKTRGQQVTLSCSPISGHRSVSWYQQTPGQGLQFLFEYFSETQRNKGNFPGRFSGRQFSNSRSEMNVSTLELGDSALYLCASSYDGNSPLHFGNGTRLTVT.

This clonotype has a count of ten or more. V is TRBV6-4 and J is TRBJ2-1; D tentatively reads TRBD1 or TRBD2 (5 bases each). V was trimmed by 2 bases and J by 0 bases, leaving 5 bases between them. The CDR3 is 14 residues long. Germline V gene data show CDR1 as MRHNA and CDR2 as SNTAGT. The CDR3 spells CASSDGGSYNEQFF. CDR3 bases: TGTGCCAGCAGTGACGGGGGCTCCTACAATGAGCAGTTCTTC.

The rearrangement joins TRBV29-1 to TRBJ2-1; a weak D match, TRBD1 (6 bases). The V gene's germline CDR1 is SQVTM and CDR2 ANQGSEA. This CDR3 contains 14 residues. The ends were cut back, 2 bases at V and 9 bases at J, with 17 bases in the middle. This CDR3 is CSVEPRIQGSEQFF. The CDR3 DNA reads as TGCAGCGTTGAACCCCGGATACAGGGTAGTGAGCAGTTCTTC.

The V and J genes are TRBV4-1 and TRBJ2-5; 9 bases fit TRBD2. Germline values: CDR1 MGHRA, CDR2 YSYEKL. The CDR3 length is 15 residues. Losses at the gene ends were 2 bases for V and 4 bases for J; bases not matched to a gene: 5. CDR3 sequence: CASSQIAGAPETQYF. For the CDR3, the DNA is TGCGCCAGCAGCCAAATAGCGGGAGCCCCAGAGACCCAGTACTTC.

The rearrangement links TRBV18 to TRBJ2-4; no clear D gene. The tail of the sequence fits TRBJ2-7 better, so the J call may be wrong. This CDR3 has 13 residues. Germline V CDR1 and CDR2: KGHSH, LQKENI. The CDR3: CASSPPVTYEQYF. The CDR3 nucleotides are TGTGCCAGCTCGCCTCCAGTAACCTACGAGCAGTACTTC.

The gene calls are TRBV29-1 and TRBJ2-5; 7 bases agree with TRBD1. J was trimmed by 5 bases and V by 3 bases; bases with no gene match: 6. The CDR3 has 13 residues. The germline gives CDR1 SQVTM, CDR2 ANQGSEA. DNA for the CDR3: TGCAGCGTTGACAGGGGGTCAGGGGAGACCCAGTACTTC. It codes for CSVDRGSGETQYF.